The clone carrying this T cell receptor (beta chain) has only a few counts. Its antigen remains unknown. These data belong to a study of cytomegalovirus exposure and HLA in healthy donors. Overall study: An earlier analysis found some 120 million unique TCR beta sequences from approximately 170 million T cells. The Caucasian-associated ancestry cluster held 65% to 90% of 300 to 450 genotyped donors. General observations from the study: Presence/absence analyses rested on an assumption that sequencing depth was roughly uniform across donors. There were fewer than 200 TCR beta chains listed as cytomegalovirus-associated.

This PCR relied on a set of 60 Vbeta primers and 13 Jbeta primers. TCRdb keeps only in-frame clones here, not all; method: immunoSEQ multiplex PCR. Among 95,000 to 150,000 clones listed, around 76% were seen once. Sequencing was performed on PBMCs. This TCR was recovered from a woman aged 60 to 75 in good health and CMV-seropositive.

As DNA, the CDR3 is TGTGCCAGCAGCCTACGACAGGGTGGCGATGAGCAGTTCTTC. Its translation is CASSLRQGGDEQFF. This sequence joins TRBV11-3 and TRBJ2-1, with 7 positions matching TRBD1. CDR1 and CDR2 from the germline V gene are SGHNT and YENEEA. The CDR3 runs to 14 residues. The V segment lost 5 bases and the J segment 8 bases; nucleotides outside the gene matches: 9.